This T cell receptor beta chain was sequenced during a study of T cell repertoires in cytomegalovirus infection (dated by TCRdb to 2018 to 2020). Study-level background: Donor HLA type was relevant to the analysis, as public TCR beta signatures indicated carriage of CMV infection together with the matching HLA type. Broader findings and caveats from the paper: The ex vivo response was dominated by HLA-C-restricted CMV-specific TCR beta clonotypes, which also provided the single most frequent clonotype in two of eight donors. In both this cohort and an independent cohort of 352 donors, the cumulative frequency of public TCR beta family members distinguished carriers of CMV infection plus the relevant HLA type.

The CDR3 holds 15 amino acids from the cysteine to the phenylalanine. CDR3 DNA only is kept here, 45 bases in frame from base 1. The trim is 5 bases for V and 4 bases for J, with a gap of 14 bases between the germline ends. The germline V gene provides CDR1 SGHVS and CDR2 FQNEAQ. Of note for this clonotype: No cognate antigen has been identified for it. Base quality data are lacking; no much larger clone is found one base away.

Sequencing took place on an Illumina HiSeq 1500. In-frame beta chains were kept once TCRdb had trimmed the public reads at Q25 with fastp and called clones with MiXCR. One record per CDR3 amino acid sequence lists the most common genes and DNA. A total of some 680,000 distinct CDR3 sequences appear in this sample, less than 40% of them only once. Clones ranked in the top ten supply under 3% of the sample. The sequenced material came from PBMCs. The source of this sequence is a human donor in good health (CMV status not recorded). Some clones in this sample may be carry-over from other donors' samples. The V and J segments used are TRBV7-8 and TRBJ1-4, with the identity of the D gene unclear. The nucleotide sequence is TGTGCCAGCAGCCCCAGCCGGATAAATAATGAAAAACTGTTTTTT. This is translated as CASSPSRINNEKLFF.